These 19 T cell receptor beta chains share one sample of origin, sequenced in a study of CD8 T cells in ankylosing spondylitis. Study observations and caveats: A motif in TCR beta, a set of eight highly homologous variants, appeared characteristic of ankylosing spondylitis blood.

Their antigens are not known. Each CDR3 protein is one row after TCRdb ran MiXCR on the 5' RACE reads. This sample carries around 140,000 distinct CDR3 sequences, 17% of them seen once, and the ten largest clones take roughly 30%. The specimen was blood, either unsorted or a sorted T cell fraction (not recorded which). Receptor source: a male donor with ankylosing spondylitis.

This clonotype was detected ten times or more. The chain links TRBV7-9 to TRBJ2-3; 7 bases agree with TRBD2. The CDR3 loop spans 16 amino acids. V was pared by 5 bases and J by 0 bases, with 8 bases of the junction left unmatched. CDR1 and CDR2 from the germline V gene are SEHNR and FQNEAQ (reference sequence). Here the CDR3 DNA reads TGTGCCAGCAGCCTAGGGCTAGCGGATAGCACAGATACGCAGTATTTT. As protein: CASSLGLADSTDTQYF.

This clonotype has only a few counts. The V call is TRBV12-3 or TRBV12-4, the J call TRBJ2-7; D tentatively fits TRBD1 or TRBD2 (5 bases each). The CDR3 spans 12 residues. Trimming pared 10 bases from V and 7 bases from J, leaving 17 bases between. The CDR3 coding sequence is TGTGCCACCAGACGGGACCCCTGGGAGCAGTACTTC. It encodes CATRRDPWEQYF.

The table lists this clonotype with many counts. V and J are TRBV24-1 and TRBJ2-1, with 11 bases that match TRBD2. J was trimmed by 6 bases and V by 0 bases; bases with no gene match: 9. This CDR3 comprises 18 residues. Germline CDR1 reads KGHDR; CDR2 reads SFDVKD. CDR3 DNA sequence: TGTGCCACCAGTGATTTGCAAACTCTAGCGGGAGGATCCAATGAGCAGTTCTTC. It encodes CATSDLQTLAGGSNEQFF.

The table lists this clonotype with a few counts. V usage is TRBV20-1 and J usage is TRBJ2-1; 9 nucleotides agree with TRBD2. The junction had 17 bases not matched to a gene; V was cut back by 1 base and J by 10 bases. The CDR3 has 17 amino acids. The germline CDR1 and CDR2 sequences are DFQATT and SNEGSKA (reference sequence). This chain's CDR3 is CSARAVIAGEKGLEQFF. The DNA of the CDR3 is TGCAGTGCTAGAGCTGTTATAGCGGGAGAGAAGGGTTTGGAGCAGTTCTTC.

The CDR3 DNA sequence: TGTGCCAGCAGCTTTGGGGACTACAATGAGCAGTTCTTC. Its translation: CASSFGDYNEQFF. The chain has TRBV7-9 and TRBJ2-1, with unresolved D. This CDR3 has 13 amino acids. V dropped 3 bases and J dropped 3 bases, with 6 bases sitting between them. Germline V gene data show CDR1 as SEHNR and CDR2 as FQNEAQ (reference sequence).

V is TRBV4-3 and J is TRBJ2-1; D ambiguous. The germline CDR1 and CDR2 sequences are LGHNA and YSLEER. This CDR3 region has 15 residues. The ends were cut back, 5 bases at V and 0 bases at J, with 11 bases in the middle. The CDR3 sequence: CASSATTSSYNEQFF. DNA for the CDR3: TGCGCCAGCAGCGCAACAACCTCCTCCTACAATGAGCAGTTCTTC.

The table lists this clonotype with a few counts. This chain links TRBV9 with TRBJ2-1; D is unresolved. This CDR3 contains 12 residues. From germline, CDR1 is SGDLS and CDR2 YYNGEE. V shed 1 base and J shed 4 bases, with 3 bases lying between them. The CDR3 loop is CASSVNYNEQFF. CDR3 bases: TGTGCCAGCAGCGTAAATTACAATGAGCAGTTCTTC.

CDR3 region: CASSGLAGATYEQYF. CDR3 nucleotides: TGTGCCAGCAGCGGACTAGCGGGAGCAACCTACGAGCAGTACTTC. The chain carries TRBV7-9 and TRBJ2-7; TRBD2 aligns across 13 bases. The CDR3 extends over 15 amino acids. From germline, CDR1 is SEHNR and CDR2 FQNEAQ (reference sequence). Trimming cost V 5 bases and J 2 bases; bases outside gene matches: 3. The full variable domain, rest sourced from reference TRBV7-9 and TRBJ2-7, is DTGVSQNPRHKITKRGQNVTFRCDPISEHNRLYWYRQTLGQGPEFLTYFQNEAQLEKSRLLSDRFSAERPKGSFSTLEIQRTEQGDSAMYLCASSGLAGATYEQYFGPGTRLTVT.

The chain carries TRBV3-1 and TRBJ2-3, with TRBD2 identical over 8 bases. Germline values: CDR1 LGHDT, CDR2 YNNKEL (reference sequence). Trimming took 4 bases from V and 4 from J; bases not matched to a gene: 7. This CDR3 is 15 amino acids long. The CDR3 here is CASSLKAGVADTQYF. For the CDR3, the DNA is TGTGCCAGCAGCCTAAAAGCGGGAGTGGCAGATACGCAGTATTTT.

This chain joins TRBV6-1 and TRBJ2-7; tentative D call: TRBD2 (6 bases). The CDR3 loop spans 14 amino acids. Per germline, CDR1 MNHNS and CDR2 SASEGT. Between the trimmed V and J ends, which lost 5 bases and 0 bases, there was a span of 11 bases. The CDR3 DNA follows: TGTGCCAGCAGTCGGGAGCTCCGCTCCTACGAGCAGTACTTC. It specifies CASSRELRSYEQYF.

The chain employs TRBV4-2 and TRBJ1-4; D ambiguous. The length of the CDR3 is 17 residues. V was cut by 4 bases and J by 3 bases, with 18 bases left in between. Germline V CDR1 and CDR2: LGHNA, YNFKEQ. The CDR3 region is CASSPRALVGANEKLFF. CDR3 bases: TGTGCCAGCAGCCCCCGGGCCCTGGTCGGGGCTAATGAAAAACTGTTTTTT.

In this sample, this clonotype turned up a few times. The rearrangement uses TRBV7-8 and TRBJ2-1; TRBD2 aligns across 10 bases. The CDR3 is 17 residues long. Germline V gene lookup returns CDR1 SGHVS and CDR2 FQNEAQ. Germline trimming cut 3 bases from V and 5 bases from J; bases unmatched to any gene: 10. The CDR3 here is CASSFQRLAGEDNEQFF. CDR3 bases: TGTGCCAGCAGCTTCCAGCGCCTAGCGGGAGAGGACAATGAGCAGTTCTTC. Supplemented by reference TRBV7-8 and TRBJ2-1, the full variable domain reads GAGVSQSPRYKVAKRGQDVALRCDPISGHVSLFWYQQALGQGPEFLTYFQNEAQLDKSGLPSDRFFAERPEGSVSTLKIQRTQQEDSAVYLCASSFQRLAGEDNEQFFGPGTRLTVL.

V usage is TRBV7-9 and J usage is TRBJ2-3, with TRBD2 identical over 7 bases. The junction had 10 bases not matched to a gene; V was cut back by 5 bases and J by 2 bases. Germline-derived CDR1 and CDR2 are SEHNR and FQNEAQ (reference sequence). The CDR3 sequence is 16 residues long. The CDR3 spells CASSPRAGIDTDTQYF. CDR3 nucleotide sequence: TGTGCCAGCAGCCCTAGAGCGGGAATAGACACAGATACGCAGTATTTT.

In regard to this clonotype: Germline is not matched at one junction end, which may reflect a read error. The chain joins TRBV14 to TRBJ1-2, with a weak D call TRBD1 (6 bases). The CDR3 length is 16 residues. Germline loops: CDR1 SGHDN, CDR2 FVKESK. The CDR3 loop reads CASSQDPTGYNHGYTF. The CDR3 DNA is TGTGCCAGCAGCCAAGACCCCACAGGGTATAACCATGGCTACACCTTC.

This clonotype qualifies as medium-sized (0.01 to 0.1%). The rearrangement links TRBV5-1 to TRBJ2-7; D might be TRBD1 or TRBD2, each matching 5 bases. Trimming took off 4 bases at V and 6 bases at J, with 14 bases between the two ends. There are 13 residues in the CDR3. In germline, CDR1 is SGHRS, CDR2 YFSETQ. The CDR3, as DNA: TGCGCCAGCAGCCGAGACTGGGACGTCGAGCAGTACTTC. Translated, it gives CASSRDWDVEQYF.

This clonotype came up a few times. The rearrangement uses TRBV29-1 and TRBJ1-1, with D unclear. Per germline, CDR1 SQVTM and CDR2 ANQGSEA. Trimming cost V 6 bases and J 2 bases, with 4 bases left between them. The CDR3 has 10 amino acids. In nucleotides, the CDR3 is TGCAGCGTCGTTAACACTGAAGCTTTCTTT. It translates to CSVVNTEAFF. Supplemented by reference TRBV29-1 and TRBJ1-1, the full variable domain reads SAVISQKPSRDICQRGTSLTIQCQVDSQVTMMFWYRQQPGQSLTLIATANQGSEATYESGFVIDKFPISRPNLTFSTLTVSNMSPEDSSIYLCSVVNTEAFFGQGTRLTVV.

This clonotype has only a few counts. The gene calls are TRBV20-1 and TRBJ1-1; 10 nucleotides match TRBD1. CDR3 length: 15 residues. The junction had 10 bases not matched to a gene; V was cut back by 5 bases and J by 4 bases. Germline V gives CDR1 DFQATT, CDR2 SNEGSKA (reference sequence). This CDR3 is CSADEGQGFGTEAFF. As DNA, the CDR3 is TGCAGTGCTGACGAGGGACAGGGGTTCGGCACTGAAGCTTTCTTT.

The V and J genes are TRBV27 and TRBJ2-7, with D perhaps TRBD1 (5 bases). V was trimmed by 4 bases and J by 4 bases, leaving 17 bases between them. Germline V gives CDR1 MNHEY, CDR2 SMNVEV (reference sequence). This CDR3 spans 15 amino acids. CDR3 bases: TGTGCCAGCAGTTCCCGACAGACCTTCCGGTACGAGCAGTACTTC. Its protein is CASSSRQTFRYEQYF.

This chain links TRBV7-9 with TRBJ1-4, with 7 nucleotides matching TRBD1. V lost 5 bases and J lost 3; bases outside the gene matches: 6. The CDR3 extends over 15 amino acids. From germline, CDR1 is SEHNR and CDR2 FQNEAQ (reference sequence). Here the CDR3 reads CASSKSGGANEKLFF. As DNA, the CDR3 is TGTGCCAGCAGCAAATCAGGGGGAGCTAATGAAAAACTGTTTTTT.